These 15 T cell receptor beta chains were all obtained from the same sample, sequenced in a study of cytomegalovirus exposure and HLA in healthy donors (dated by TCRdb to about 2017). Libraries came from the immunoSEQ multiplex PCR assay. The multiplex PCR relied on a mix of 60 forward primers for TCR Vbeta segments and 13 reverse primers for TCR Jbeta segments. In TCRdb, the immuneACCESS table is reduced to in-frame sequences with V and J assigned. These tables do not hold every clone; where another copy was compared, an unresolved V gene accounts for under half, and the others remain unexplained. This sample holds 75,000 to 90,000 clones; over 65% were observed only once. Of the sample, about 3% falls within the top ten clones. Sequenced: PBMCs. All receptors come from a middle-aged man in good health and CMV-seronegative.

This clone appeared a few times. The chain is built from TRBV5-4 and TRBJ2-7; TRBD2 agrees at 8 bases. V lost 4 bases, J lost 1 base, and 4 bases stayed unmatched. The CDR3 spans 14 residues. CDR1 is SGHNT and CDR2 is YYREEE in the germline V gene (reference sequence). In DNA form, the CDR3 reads TGTGCCAGCAGCCCAAGCGGGGGATCCTACGAGCAGTACTTC. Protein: CASSPSGGSYEQYF.

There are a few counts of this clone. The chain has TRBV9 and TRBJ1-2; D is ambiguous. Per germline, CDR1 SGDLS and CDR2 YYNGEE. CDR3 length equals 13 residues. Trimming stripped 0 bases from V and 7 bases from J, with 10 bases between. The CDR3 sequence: CASSVDGGTGYTF. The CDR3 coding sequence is TGTGCCAGCAGCGTAGATGGAGGTACTGGCTACACCTTC.

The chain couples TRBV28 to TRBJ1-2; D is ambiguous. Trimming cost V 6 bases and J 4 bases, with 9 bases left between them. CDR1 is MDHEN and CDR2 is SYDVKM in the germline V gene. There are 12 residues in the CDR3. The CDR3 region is CASRLGGYGYTF. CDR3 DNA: TGTGCCAGCAGGTTAGGAGGCTATGGCTACACCTTC.

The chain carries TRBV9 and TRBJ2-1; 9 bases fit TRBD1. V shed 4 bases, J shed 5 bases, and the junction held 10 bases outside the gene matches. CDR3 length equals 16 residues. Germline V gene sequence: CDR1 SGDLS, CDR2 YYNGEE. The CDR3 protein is CASSTQRQGGHNEQFF. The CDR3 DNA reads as TGTGCCAGCAGCACCCAGAGACAGGGGGGACACAATGAGCAGTTCTTC.

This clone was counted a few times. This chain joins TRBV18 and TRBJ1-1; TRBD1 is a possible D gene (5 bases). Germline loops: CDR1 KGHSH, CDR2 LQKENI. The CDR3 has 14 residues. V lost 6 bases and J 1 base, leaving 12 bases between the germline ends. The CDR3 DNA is TGTGCCAGCTCCACGGGGGGTTCGAACACTGAAGCTTTCTTT. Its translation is CASSTGGSNTEAFF.

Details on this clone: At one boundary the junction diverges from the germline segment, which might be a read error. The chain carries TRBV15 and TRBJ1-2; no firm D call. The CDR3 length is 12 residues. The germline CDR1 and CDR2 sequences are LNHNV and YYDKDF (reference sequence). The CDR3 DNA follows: TGTGCCACCAGCAGAGATGGTATGGCGGCTGCCTTC. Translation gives CATSRDGMAAAF.

The CDR3 reads CASSPPGTGDYEQYF. The CDR3 nucleotides are TGTGCCAGCAGCCCCCCTGGGACAGGAGACTACGAGCAGTACTTC. This chain uses TRBV7-8 with TRBJ2-7; TRBD1 matches at 8 bases. Germline CDR1 is SGHVS and CDR2 is FQNEAQ. The CDR3 length is 15 residues. V was clipped by 5 bases and J by 3 bases; unmatched bases: 9. The full variable domain, its missing parts supplied by reference TRBV7-8 and TRBJ2-7, is GAGVSQSPRYKVAKRGQDVALRCDPISGHVSLFWYQQALGQGPEFLTYFQNEAQLDKSGLPSDRFFAERPEGSVSTLKIQRTQQEDSAVYLCASSPPGTGDYEQYFGPGTRLTVT.

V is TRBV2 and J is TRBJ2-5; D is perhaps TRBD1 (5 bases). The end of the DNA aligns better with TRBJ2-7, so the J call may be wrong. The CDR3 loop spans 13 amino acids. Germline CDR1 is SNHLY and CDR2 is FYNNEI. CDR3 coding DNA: TGTGCCAGCCACGAAGGGGCCGGCTACGAGCAGTACTTC. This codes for CASHEGAGYEQYF.

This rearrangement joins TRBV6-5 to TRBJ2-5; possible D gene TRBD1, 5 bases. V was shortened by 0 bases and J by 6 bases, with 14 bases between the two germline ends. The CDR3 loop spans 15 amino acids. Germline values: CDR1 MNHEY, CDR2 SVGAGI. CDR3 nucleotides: TGTGCCAGCAGTTACTCGAATTTTGGGGCGAAGACCCAGTACTTC. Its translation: CASSYSNFGAKTQYF.

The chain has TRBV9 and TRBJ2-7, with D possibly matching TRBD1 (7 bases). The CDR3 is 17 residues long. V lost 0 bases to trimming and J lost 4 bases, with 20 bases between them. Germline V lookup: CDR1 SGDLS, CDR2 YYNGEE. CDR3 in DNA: TGTGCCAGCAGCGTAGATGAGGAGGGGGCGACAGCTTACGAGCAGTACTTC. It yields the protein CASSVDEEGATAYEQYF.

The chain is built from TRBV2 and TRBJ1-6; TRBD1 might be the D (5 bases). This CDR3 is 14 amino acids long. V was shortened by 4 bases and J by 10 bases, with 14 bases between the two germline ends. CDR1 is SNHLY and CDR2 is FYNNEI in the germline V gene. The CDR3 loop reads CASSGGVSESPLHF. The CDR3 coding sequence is TGTGCCAGCAGTGGGGGGGTGAGTGAGTCACCCCTCCACTTT.

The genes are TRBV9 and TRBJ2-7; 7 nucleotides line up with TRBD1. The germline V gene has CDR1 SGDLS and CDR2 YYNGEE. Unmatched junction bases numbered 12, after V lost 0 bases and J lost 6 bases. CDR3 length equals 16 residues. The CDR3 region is CASSVDARQGGGEQYF. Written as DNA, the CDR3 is TGTGCCAGCAGCGTAGATGCCCGACAGGGCGGTGGCGAGCAGTACTTC.

Here the CDR3 reads CASSSGQINEKLFF. CDR3 DNA sequence: TGTGCCAGCAGCTCAGGACAGATCAATGAAAAACTGTTTTTT. The V call is TRBV7-2, the J call TRBJ1-4, with D tentatively TRBD1 (6 bases). The CDR3 covers 14 residues. Per the germline V gene, CDR1 is SGHTA and CDR2 is FQGNSA. V lost 4 bases and J 5 bases, leaving 11 bases between the germline ends.

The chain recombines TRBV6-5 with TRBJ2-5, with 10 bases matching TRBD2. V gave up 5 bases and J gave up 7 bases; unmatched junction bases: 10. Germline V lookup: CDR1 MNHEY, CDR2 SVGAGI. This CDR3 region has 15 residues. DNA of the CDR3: TGTGCCAGCAGTACGCGGACTAGCGGTGGTGGGACCCAGTACTTC. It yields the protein CASSTRTSGGGTQYF.

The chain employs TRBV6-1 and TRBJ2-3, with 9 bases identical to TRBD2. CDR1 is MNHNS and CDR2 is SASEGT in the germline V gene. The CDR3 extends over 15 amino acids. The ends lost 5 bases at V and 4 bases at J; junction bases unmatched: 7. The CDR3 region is CASSSGTSFADTQYF. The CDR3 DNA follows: TGTGCCAGCAGTTCCGGGACTAGCTTTGCAGATACGCAGTATTTT.